This TCR beta chain is from a study of cytomegalovirus exposure and HLA in healthy donors. Study-level findings and limits: In most subjects, TCR beta sequences reportedly gave accurate predictions of HLA-A and HLA-B alleles. HLA allele associations emerged for around 15,000 TCR beta sequences in a later analysis, at 0.05 false discovery rate.

Germline V gene sequence: CDR1 GTSNPN, CDR2 SVGIG (reference sequence). The ends were cut back, 8 bases at V and 3 bases at J, with 10 bases in the middle. The CDR3 sequence is 11 residues long. A word on this clone: Its antigen is unidentified.

With 60 Vbeta and 13 Jbeta primers, the PCR was carried out. Authors' methods: A follow-up analysis tallied 65 million to 80 million unique TCR beta chains, roughly 11 million shared. Sequencing was performed with immunoSEQ multiplex PCR; in TCRdb, only in-frame clones are kept and a portion is missing. The D gene and trimming were derived from the DNA, and the V and J assignments and clone size from that table. The table shows 160,000 or so clones, with around four fifths occurring only once. This receptor was obtained from a young man in good health and CMV-seronegative. Sequences were obtained from PBMCs. The chain employs TRBV30 and TRBJ2-5; possibly TRBD1 for D (5 bases). CDR3 coding DNA: TGTGCCCTTGACAGAGAAGAGACCCAGTACTTC. It specifies CALDREETQYF.